Detailed here is one T cell receptor (beta chain). The germline gives CDR1 MRHNA, CDR2 SNTAGT. V was cut by 4 bases and J by 2 bases, with 13 bases left in between. The CDR3 loop spans 15 amino acids. This entry belongs to a study of blood T cell repertoires in COVID-19. About the research overall: Acute and convalescent COVID-19 samples came from the United States, Italy and Spain.

Original processing methods: Amplification of reference gene primers provided the estimated nucleated cell counts. The table came from immunoSEQ multiplex PCR; TCRdb's copy has only in-frame clones and leaves some out. V, J and clone size are taken as reported in that table, and D and trimming were inferred from the DNA itself. The table records tens of thousands of clones, roughly 80% of them present only once. Source material: peripheral blood. V gene TRBV6-4 combines with J gene TRBJ2-3; the D gene is possibly TRBD1 (6 bases). The TCR originated in a woman aged 55-70 years with acute or convalescent COVID-19. The CDR3: CASSADVGATDTQYF. In nucleotides, the CDR3 is TGTGCCAGCAGTGCCGACGTGGGGGCCACAGATACGCAGTATTTT.